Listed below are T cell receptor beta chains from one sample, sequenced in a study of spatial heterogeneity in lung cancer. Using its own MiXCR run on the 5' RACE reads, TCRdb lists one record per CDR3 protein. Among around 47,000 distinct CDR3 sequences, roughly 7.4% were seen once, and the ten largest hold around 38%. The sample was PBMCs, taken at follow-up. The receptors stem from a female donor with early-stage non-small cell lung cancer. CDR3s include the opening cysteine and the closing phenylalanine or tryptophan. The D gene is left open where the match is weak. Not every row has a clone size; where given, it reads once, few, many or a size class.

CDR3nt: TGCAGTGCTAGAGATCCCGGGGGCGGAGTAGATACGCAGTATTTT; CDR3aa: CSARDPGGGVDTQYF; v_gene: TRBV20-1; abundance: NA; d_gene: NA; j_gene: TRBJ2-3
CDR3nt: TGTGCCACCGGACAGGACCCTTCGAATTCACCCCTCCACTTT; CDR3aa: CATGQDPSNSPLHF; v_gene: TRBV6-1; abundance: many; d_gene: TRBD1; j_gene: TRBJ1-6
CDR3nt: TGTGCCAGCAGGACAGGGAGGAATTCACCCCTCCACTTT; CDR3aa: CASRTGRNSPLHF; v_gene: TRBV2; abundance: many; d_gene: TRBD1; j_gene: TRBJ1-6
CDR3nt: TGTGCCAGCAGTCCCGAGGGGACTCTAGATCAGCCCCAGCATTTT; CDR3aa: CASSPEGTLDQPQHF; v_gene: TRBV2; abundance: few; d_gene: NA; j_gene: TRBJ1-5
CDR3nt: TGTGCCAGCAAAAACCTAGCGGGGGCCCTCACAGATACGCAGTATTTT; CDR3aa: CASKNLAGALTDTQYF; v_gene: TRBV28; abundance: NA; d_gene: TRBD2; j_gene: TRBJ2-3
CDR3nt: TGTGCCAGCAGCGTTACAGGGAGCGCCACTGAAGCTTTCTTT; CDR3aa: CASSVTGSATEAFF; v_gene: TRBV7-3; abundance: NA; d_gene: NA; j_gene: TRBJ1-1
CDR3nt: TGCGCCAGCAGCTTGGAAGGGACAGAAGAGACCCAGTACTTC; CDR3aa: CASSLEGTEETQYF; v_gene: TRBV5-1; abundance: few; d_gene: TRBD1; j_gene: TRBJ2-5
CDR3nt: TGCAGTGCTCTAGGGGGCGGGAAACTGTTTTTT; CDR3aa: CSALGGGKLFF; v_gene: TRBV20-1; abundance: many; d_gene: TRBD1; j_gene: TRBJ1-4
CDR3nt: TGTGCCAGCAGAAATCTGGAGATCGCCGGGGAGCTGTTTTTT; CDR3aa: CASRNLEIAGELFF; v_gene: TRBV2; abundance: few; d_gene: NA; j_gene: TRBJ2-2
CDR3nt: TGTGCCAGCAGCTCCTTCAAGACTAGCGGGGGGACGGAGACCCAGTACTTC; CDR3aa: CASSSFKTSGGTETQYF; v_gene: TRBV11-2; abundance: many; d_gene: TRBD2; j_gene: TRBJ2-5
CDR3nt: TGTGCCAGCAGCTTAAAAGAGGGCAGTGGAGCTTTCTTT; CDR3aa: CASSLKEGSGAFF; v_gene: TRBV11-3; abundance: NA; d_gene: NA; j_gene: TRBJ1-1
CDR3nt: TGTGCCAGCAGCCGACTAGCGTCCTACACAGATACGCAGTATTTT; CDR3aa: CASSRLASYTDTQYF; v_gene: TRBV11-2; abundance: many; d_gene: TRBD2; j_gene: TRBJ2-3
CDR3nt: TGTGCCAGCAGTTCCCCGAACACAGATACGCAGTATTTT; CDR3aa: CASSSPNTDTQYF; v_gene: TRBV6-2/TRBV6-3; abundance: few; d_gene: NA; j_gene: TRBJ2-3
CDR3nt: TGTGCCAGCACTAAGCTTGGGGAGGGTAAAGCTTTCTTT; CDR3aa: CASTKLGEGKAFF; v_gene: TRBV2; abundance: many; d_gene: NA; j_gene: TRBJ1-1
CDR3nt: TGCAATGCGCGCCCACCAGCGGGCAATCAGCCCCAGCATTTT; CDR3aa: CNARPPAGNQPQHF; v_gene: TRBV20-1; abundance: NA; d_gene: NA; j_gene: TRBJ1-5
CDR3nt: TGTGCCGTCAGTGACTTGGGACACAAGGAGCAGTACTTC; CDR3aa: CAVSDLGHKEQYF; v_gene: TRBV10-3; abundance: once; d_gene: NA; j_gene: TRBJ2-7
CDR3nt: TGTGCCAGTCAAGACAGGGCCGGTGTGTGGACTGAAGCTTTCTTT; CDR3aa: CASQDRAGVWTEAFF; v_gene: TRBV5-5; abundance: few; d_gene: TRBD1; j_gene: TRBJ1-1
CDR3nt: TGTGCCACCAGTGCCTCCGATTCGGGCCCTTACAATGAGCAGTTCTTC; CDR3aa: CATSASDSGPYNEQFF; v_gene: TRBV24-1; abundance: many; d_gene: NA; j_gene: TRBJ2-1
CDR3nt: TGCGCCAGCAGCTTGGCCGCGAGCTCCTACAATGAGCAGTTCTTC; CDR3aa: CASSLAASSYNEQFF; v_gene: TRBV5-1; abundance: few; d_gene: NA; j_gene: TRBJ2-1
CDR3nt: TGTGCCAGCAGTTCAAACTCTGGAAACACCATATATTTT; CDR3aa: CASSSNSGNTIYF; v_gene: TRBV2; abundance: many; d_gene: NA; j_gene: TRBJ1-3
CDR3nt: TGCAGTGCTAGAGGAAGGGTAGCACCTGGAAACACCATATATTTT; CDR3aa: CSARGRVAPGNTIYF; v_gene: TRBV20-1; abundance: many; d_gene: NA; j_gene: TRBJ1-3
CDR3nt: TGTGCCAGCAGTTTAGGACAGGGGCGCGAAAAACTGTTTTTT; CDR3aa: CASSLGQGREKLFF; v_gene: TRBV27; abundance: NA; d_gene: TRBD1; j_gene: TRBJ1-4